This TCR beta chain was recorded in a study of early T cells in non-severe SARS-CoV-2 infection. Study context: Sequenced material consisted of bulk RNA (from unsorted whole blood), and chains were unpaired.

Individual cDNA molecules received unique molecular identifiers during library preparation. TCRdb reanalysed the 5' RACE reads using MiXCR and keeps one entry per CDR3 protein. The repertoire includes fewer than 65,000 distinct CDR3 sequences, around 9.3% of them detected once, and about 4.3% sits in the top ten. Only a few counts were recorded for this clonotype. Its specificity is not known. Study outcomes and limitations: Sequences matched to VDJdb favored anti-spike CD8 responses, while private and CD4 specificities were missed.

This CDR3 contains 13 residues. V lost 6 bases to trimming and J lost 7 bases; unmatched junction nucleotides: 9. The germline V gene encodes CDR1 DFQATT and CDR2 SNEGSKA (reference sequence). Sample: whole blood. This clonotype was obtained from an adult who was a healthcare worker with PCR-confirmed SARS-CoV-2 infection or an uninfected control (not recorded which). The chain is built from TRBV20-1 and TRBJ2-1; 7 bases fit TRBD2. For the CDR3, the DNA is TGCAGTGCCGGGTCGGGGGGTCGGAATGAGCAGTTCTTC. This translates into CSAGSGGRNEQFF.